The rows below give T cell receptor beta chains drawn from one sample of a study of blood T cell repertoires in COVID-19. The data were produced by immunoSEQ multiplex PCR, yet TCRdb's version contains in-frame clones alone and is incomplete. Of about 140,000 clones listed, less than 90% are singletons. Material for sequencing was PBMCs or T cells enriched from blood (not recorded which). The receptor source for this set is a man aged 40-50 years with acute COVID-19. Both conserved end residues are part of each CDR3. A D gene is named only where the DNA matches it firmly. Size is stated for part of the rows, as once, few or many counts, or as a class when the clone is expanded.

NA	TRBJ2-7	NA	TRBV4-3	TGCGCCAGCAGCCAGAAACAGGGTAGTGCCTACGAGCAGTACTTC	CASSQKQGSAYEQYF
NA	TRBJ2-2	TRBD1	TRBV5-1	TGCGCCAGCAGCTTGGAGGGGACAGGGGACGGGGAGCTGTTTTTT	CASSLEGTGDGELFF
few	TRBJ2-7	NA	TRBV7-2	TGTGCCAGCAGCAGCCTAGGAACCTACGAGCAGTACTTC	CASSSLGTYEQYF
NA	TRBJ2-3	TRBD1	TRBV7-7	TGTGCCAGCAGCTTAGGACAGGGGGGCACAGATACGCAGTATTTT	CASSLGQGGTDTQYF
NA	TRBJ2-2	NA	TRBV5-1	TGCGCCAGCAGCTTGGAGGTGGGAGTGAACACCGGGGAGCTGTTTTTT	CASSLEVGVNTGELFF
NA	TRBJ2-2	NA	TRBV4-3	TGCGCCAGCAGCCAATCAAGAGCGGAGAACACCGGGGAGCTGTTTTTT	CASSQSRAENTGELFF
once	TRBJ1-2	TRBD1	TRBV27	TGTGCCAGCAGTTTATCCACATTGACAGGGGCCTCATATGGCTACACCTTC	CASSLSTLTGASYGYTF
NA	TRBJ1-5	NA	TRBV3-1/TRBV3-2	TGTGCCAGCAGCCAACCGGTCACGGGTACAGGAAATCAGCCCCAGCATTTT	CASSQPVTGTGNQPQHF
NA	TRBJ1-1	NA	TRBV30	TGTGCCTGGAGGGCAAGCACAGCTATTAACACTGAAGCTTTCTTT	CAWRASTAINTEAFF
NA	TRBJ1-2	NA	TRBV20-1	TGCAGTGCTAGTCGGGAATTCCACTATGGCTACACCTTC	CSASREFHYGYTF
NA	TRBJ2-7	NA	TRBV5-1	TGCGCCAGCAGCGGCGGGGATACCTACGAGCAGTACTTC	CASSGGDTYEQYF
NA	TRBJ1-5	NA	TRBV3-1/TRBV3-2	TGTGCCAGCAGCCAAGATAGTGCGGGACAGCCCCAGCATTTT	CASSQDSAGQPQHF
NA	TRBJ2-7	NA	TRBV5-6	TGTGCCAGCAGCTCCCCGGTTGGGCAGTACTTC	CASSSPVGQYF
NA	TRBJ2-3	TRBD2	TRBV6-2/TRBV6-3	TGTGCCAGCAGTTACGGGGGGGTTTCTAGCACAGATACGCAGTATTTT	CASSYGGVSSTDTQYF
NA	TRBJ2-7	TRBD1	TRBV13	TGTGCCAGCAGCTGGATCGACAGGGGGACATTTAACGAGCAGTACTTC	CASSWIDRGTFNEQYF
NA	TRBJ1-1	NA	TRBV7-9	TGTGCCAGCAGCTTATATTTCAGCACTGAAGCTTTCTTT	CASSLYFSTEAFF
NA	TRBJ1-5	NA	TRBV20-1	TGCAGTGCTAGTGCCCTTAATCAGCCCCAGCATTTT	CSASALNQPQHF
once	TRBJ2-2	NA	TRBV2	TGTGCCAGCAGATACCAGGGGAACACCGGGGAGCTGTTTTTT	CASRYQGNTGELFF
NA	TRBJ2-1	NA	TRBV29-1	TGCAGCGTTGAAAAGGGGAAGCGCCTGAACAATGAGCAGTTCTTC	CSVEKGKRLNNEQFF
NA	TRBJ2-7	TRBD1	TRBV7-8	TGTGCCAGCAGCCCCCGACAGGGGTCGGGCGAGCAGTACTTC	CASSPRQGSGEQYF
NA	TRBJ1-3	NA	TRBV30	TGTGCCTGGAGTGGAGGACAGAGCTCTGGAAACACCATATATTTT	CAWSGGQSSGNTIYF
NA	TRBJ2-5	NA	TRBV5-6	TGTGCCAGCAGCTTGTGGGGGGGCGGAGAGACCCAGTACTTC	CASSLWGGGETQYF
NA	TRBJ2-7	NA	TRBV7-2	TGTGCCAGCAGCTCCCGGGAAGGCGAGCAGTACTTC	CASSSREGEQYF
NA	TRBJ2-7	TRBD2	TRBV19	TGTGCCAGTAGTATCGGTTTTACTAGCGGAAACTACGAGCAGTACTTC	CASSIGFTSGNYEQYF
NA	TRBJ1-3	NA	TRBV16	TGTGCCAGCAGCCAATCTATGGGGCGGAACTCTGGAAACACCATATATTTT	CASSQSMGRNSGNTIYF
once	TRBJ2-2	NA	TRBV24-1	TGTGCCACCAGTGACCCCGGACAGTCCGGGGAGCTGTTTTTT	CATSDPGQSGELFF
NA	TRBJ2-1	NA	TRBV13	TGTGCCAGCAGCCCAGGGGTGAAGACATACAATGAGCAGTTCTTC	CASSPGVKTYNEQFF
NA	TRBJ1-4	TRBD1	TRBV11-2	TGTGCCAGCAGCCCTAACGTCGTTCGGACAGGCACTAATGAAAAACTGTTTTTT	CASSPNVVRTGTNEKLFF
NA	TRBJ2-2	NA	TRBV19	TGTGCCAGTAGGCCCACTTTTGAACCCGGGGAGCTGTTTTTT	CASRPTFEPGELFF
NA	TRBJ2-2	NA	TRBV9	TGTGCCAGCAGCTTAACGGACTCCAACCACGGGGAGCTGTTTTTT	CASSLTDSNHGELFF
NA	TRBJ1-6	TRBD1	TRBV18	TGTGCCAGCTCACCACCGGCAGGGGGTAATTCACCCCTCCACTTT	CASSPPAGGNSPLHF
few	TRBJ2-7	TRBD2	TRBV12-3/TRBV12-4	TGTGCCAGCGCGGGGGGCCGGGACGAGCAGTACTTC	CASAGGRDEQYF
few	TRBJ2-2	TRBD1	TRBV9	TGTGCCAGCAGCGCAACCGGGACAGGGACCGGGGAGCTGTTTTTT	CASSATGTGTGELFF
NA	TRBJ1-2	TRBD1	TRBV12-3/TRBV12-4	TGTGCCAGCAGTTGGGACAGGGACTATGGCTACACCTTC	CASSWDRDYGYTF
NA	TRBJ2-1	TRBD2	TRBV5-5	TGTGCCAGCAGCTTGGATGATAGCGGGAGAATTTTAGGCAATGAGCAGTTCTTC	CASSLDDSGRILGNEQFF
NA	TRBJ2-7	TRBD2	TRBV7-6	TGTGCCAGCAGCTTAGGACCCCCGACTAGCGGGGGACCTTCCTACGAGCAGTACTTC	CASSLGPPTSGGPSYEQYF
few	TRBJ2-7	TRBD2	TRBV7-2	TGTGCCAGCAGCTTATTGGCGGGAGTCCACGAGCAGTACTTC	CASSLLAGVHEQYF
NA	TRBJ2-2	TRBD1	TRBV5-1	TGCGCCAGCAGCGTCGACAGGGCCGGGGAGCTGTTTTTT	CASSVDRAGELFF
NA	TRBJ2-4	NA	TRBV19	TGTGCCAGTAGTTTTGGGGCAGTCGTCAAAAACATTCAGTACTTC	CASSFGAVVKNIQYF
NA	TRBJ2-3	NA	TRBV2	TGTGCCAGCAGTGAAGGAGGGGGGGGCACAGATACGCAGTATTTT	CASSEGGGGTDTQYF
NA	TRBJ2-3	NA	TRBV10-2	TGCGCCAGCAGGGTCGCCGGGAATACAGATACGCAGTATTTT	CASRVAGNTDTQYF